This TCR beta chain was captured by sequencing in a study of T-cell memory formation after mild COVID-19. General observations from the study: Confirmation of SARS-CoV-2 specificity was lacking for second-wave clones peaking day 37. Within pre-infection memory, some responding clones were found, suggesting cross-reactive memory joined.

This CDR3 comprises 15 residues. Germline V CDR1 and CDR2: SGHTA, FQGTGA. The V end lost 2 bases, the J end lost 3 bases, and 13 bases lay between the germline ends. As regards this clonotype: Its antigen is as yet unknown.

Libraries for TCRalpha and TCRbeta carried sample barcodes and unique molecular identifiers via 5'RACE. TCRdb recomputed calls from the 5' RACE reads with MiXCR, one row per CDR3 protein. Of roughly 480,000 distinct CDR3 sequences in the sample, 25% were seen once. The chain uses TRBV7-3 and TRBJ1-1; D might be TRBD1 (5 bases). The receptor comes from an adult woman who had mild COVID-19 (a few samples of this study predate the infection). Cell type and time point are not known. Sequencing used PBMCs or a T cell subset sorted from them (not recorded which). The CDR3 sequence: CASSLGAGPDTEAFF. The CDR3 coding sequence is TGTGCCAGCAGCTTAGGGGCAGGGCCTGACACTGAAGCTTTCTTT. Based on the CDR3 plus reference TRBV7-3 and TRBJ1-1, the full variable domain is GAGVSQTPSNKVTEKGKYVELRCDPISGHTALYWYRQSLGQGPEFLIYFQGTGAADDSGLPNDRFFAVRPEGSVSTLKIQRTERGDSAVYLCASSLGAGPDTEAFFGQGTRLTVV.